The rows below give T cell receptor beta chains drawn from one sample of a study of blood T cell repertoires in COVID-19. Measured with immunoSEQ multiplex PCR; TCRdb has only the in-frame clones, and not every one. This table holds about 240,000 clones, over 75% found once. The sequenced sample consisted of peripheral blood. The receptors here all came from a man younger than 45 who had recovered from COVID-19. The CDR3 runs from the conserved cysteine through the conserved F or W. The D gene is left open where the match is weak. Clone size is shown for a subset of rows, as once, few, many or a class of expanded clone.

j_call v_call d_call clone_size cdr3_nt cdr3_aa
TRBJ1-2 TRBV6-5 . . TGTGCCAGCAGTTGGACCGGGAACTCTGGCTACACCTTC CASSWTGNSGYTF
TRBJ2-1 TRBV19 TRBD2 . TGTGCCAGTGCATCCGGGAGGTACAATGAGCAGTTCTTC CASASGRYNEQFF
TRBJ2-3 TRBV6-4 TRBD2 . TGTGCCAGCAGCGCAACTAGCGGGGGCACAGATACGCAGTATTTT CASSATSGGTDTQYF
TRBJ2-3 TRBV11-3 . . TGTGCCAGCAGCAACGGGGGGCCTGGCGCAGATACGCAGTATTTT CASSNGGPGADTQYF
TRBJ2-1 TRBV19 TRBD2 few TGTGCCAGTAGTATAGATATACCGGGACTAGCGGGGGGCGGCAATGAGCAGTTCTTC CASSIDIPGLAGGGNEQFF
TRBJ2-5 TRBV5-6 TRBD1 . TGTGCCAGCAGCGACAGGGGGCGGCAGACCCAGTACTTC CASSDRGRQTQYF
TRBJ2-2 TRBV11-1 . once TGTGCCAGCAGCTTGACGGGGGCGAACACCGGGGAGCTGTTTTTT CASSLTGANTGELFF
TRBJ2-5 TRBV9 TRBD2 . TGTGCCAGCAGCGCTCCCGGGACTAGCGGGGGTGGAGAGACCCAGTACTTC CASSAPGTSGGGETQYF
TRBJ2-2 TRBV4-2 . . TGTGCCAGCAGCCCTGCAATAGGGCTAGCAGTCGGGGAGCTGTTTTTT CASSPAIGLAVGELFF
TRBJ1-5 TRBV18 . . TGTGCCAGCTCATTGGGGAGCCAGCCCCAGCATTTT CASSLGSQPQHF
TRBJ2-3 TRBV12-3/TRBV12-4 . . TGTGCCAGCAGTTTCTCAGATACGCAGTATTTT CASSFSDTQYF
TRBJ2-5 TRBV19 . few TGTGCCAGTAGTATTGAGCTGGGGCGAGAGACCCAGTACTTC CASSIELGRETQYF
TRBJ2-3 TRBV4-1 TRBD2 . TGCGCCAGCAGCCTCCGGGGGGACCACACAGATACGCAGTATTTT CASSLRGDHTDTQYF
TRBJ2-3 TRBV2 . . TGTGCCAGCAGTGAAACAACGCAGTATTTT CASSETTQYF
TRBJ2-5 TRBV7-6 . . TGTGCCAGCAGCTTTCGGACACGGGGGGCCCCTTCCGAGACCCAGTACTTC CASSFRTRGAPSETQYF
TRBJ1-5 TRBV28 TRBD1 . TGTGCCAGCAGTTCGCCCCAAAGAGGGGACAGGGATCAGCCCCAGCATTTT CASSSPQRGDRDQPQHF
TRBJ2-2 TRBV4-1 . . TGCGCCAGCAGCCAAGTAGCTAGCGGGGGACAGGGCACCGGGGAGCTGTTTTTT CASSQVASGGQGTGELFF
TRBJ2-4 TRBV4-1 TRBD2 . TGCGCCAGCAGCCATCAACTTCGGACTAGCGGGCTGGTAAACATTCAGTACTTC CASSHQLRTSGLVNIQYF
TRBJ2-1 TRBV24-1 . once TGTGCCACCAGTGCCGAGTCGGGTCCCTACAATGAGCAGTTCTTC CATSAESGPYNEQFF
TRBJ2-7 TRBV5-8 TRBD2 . TGTGCCAGCAGTTCCTCTGACCACGGAACCCTAGCGGGGCAGTACTTC CASSSSDHGTLAGQYF
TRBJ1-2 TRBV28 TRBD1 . TGTGCCAGCAGTTTATCGGGACAGGGGGCGCATGGCTACACCTTC CASSLSGQGAHGYTF
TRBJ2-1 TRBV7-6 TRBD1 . TGTGCCAGCAGCTTGACAGGGGAGTCCTACAATGAGCAGTTCTTC CASSLTGESYNEQFF
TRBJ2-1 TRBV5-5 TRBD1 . TGTGCCAGCAGACCGGGACAGGGGGCGCGGGAGCAGTTCTTC CASRPGQGAREQFF
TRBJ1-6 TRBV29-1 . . TGCAGCGCTGCGCCCTCGTTGGATTCACCCCTCCACTTT CSAAPSLDSPLHF
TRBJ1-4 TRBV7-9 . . TGTGCCAGCAGCCTCGACACCAATAATGAAAAACTGTTTTTT CASSLDTNNEKLFF
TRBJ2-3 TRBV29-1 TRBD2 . TGCAGCGTTCTCGCGGGGGGTACGCAGTATTTT CSVLAGGTQYF
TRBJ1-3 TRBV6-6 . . TGTGCCAGCAGCAGGGACGGGAGCTCTGGAAACACCATATATTTT CASSRDGSSGNTIYF
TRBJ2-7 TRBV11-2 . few TGTGCCAGCAGCCCTCTCGGCGGCAGGGGACGTTTTAGTGGACGGGAGCAGTACTTC CASSPLGGRGRFSGREQYF
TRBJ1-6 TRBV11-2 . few TGTGCCAGCAGCTTTCAGTATAATTCACCCCTCCACTTT CASSFQYNSPLHF
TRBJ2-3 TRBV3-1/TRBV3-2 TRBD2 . TGTGCCAGCAGACACAGCGGGGGGGCCGATACGCAGTATTTT CASRHSGGADTQYF
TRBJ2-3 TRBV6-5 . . TGTGCCAGCAGTTTATTGGCCTTTGATACGCAGTATTTT CASSLLAFDTQYF
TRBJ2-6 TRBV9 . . TGTGCCAGCAGCGTAATGACAGACCAGTTCTCTGGGGCCAACGTCCTGACTTTC CASSVMTDQFSGANVLTF
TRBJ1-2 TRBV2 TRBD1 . TGTGCCAGCAGCCCGGGACAGGGGATCGGTGGCTACACCTTC CASSPGQGIGGYTF
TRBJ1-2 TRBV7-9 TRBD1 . TGTGCCAGCAGCCGACAGGGGAGATATGGCTACACCTTC CASSRQGRYGYTF
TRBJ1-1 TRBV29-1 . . TGCAGCGTTGAATTCAGGGTGGATGAAGCTTTCTTT CSVEFRVDEAFF
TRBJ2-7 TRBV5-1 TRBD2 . TGCGCCAGCAGCTTGGGACTAGCGGGGGGCTACGAGCAGTACTTC CASSLGLAGGYEQYF
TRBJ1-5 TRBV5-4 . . TGTGCCAGCAGCTTAGACCCCCAGGAAAATCAGCCCCAGCATTTT CASSLDPQENQPQHF
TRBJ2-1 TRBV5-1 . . TGCGCCAGCAGACCGGTGGGGACTGCCGGGGATGAGCAGTTCTTC CASRPVGTAGDEQFF
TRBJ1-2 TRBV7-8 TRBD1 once TGTGCCAGCAGCTTAGTTGCAGGGGGCTATGGCTACACCTTC CASSLVAGGYGYTF
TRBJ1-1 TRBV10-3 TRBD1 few TGTGCCATCAGATGGGACAGGACGAGCGACACTGAAGCTTTCTTT CAIRWDRTSDTEAFF
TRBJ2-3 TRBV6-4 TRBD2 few TGTGCCAGCAGTGACTCACCGGGGGGGTCTTCAGATACGCAGTATTTT CASSDSPGGSSDTQYF